The 18 T cell receptor beta chains below come from one sample, sequenced in a study of T cell changes during pregnancy in multiple sclerosis. Assay used: immunoSEQ multiplex PCR; TCRdb lists only in-frame clones, some missing. Among more than 25,000 clones listed, 92% were seen once. Source: peripheral blood, taken in the first trimester of pregnancy. The receptors derive from a female donor in good health, enrolled as a control in a pregnancy study.

This clone was counted once. V usage is TRBV19 and J usage is TRBJ2-5; 8 bases are shared with TRBD2. CDR3 length: 14 residues. V lost 7 bases, J lost 6 bases, and 10 bases stayed unmatched. Germline CDR1 LNHDA, CDR2 SQIVND (reference sequence). CDR3 region: CASTTGGGGKTQYF. CDR3 in DNA: TGTGCCAGTACCACCGGCGGCGGGGGGAAGACCCAGTACTTC.

This clone was counted only a few times. V is TRBV29-1 and J is TRBJ1-1; 7 positions agree with TRBD1. CDR3 length equals 13 residues. With 6 bases clipped from V and 0 bases from J, the junction kept 4 bases outside the gene matches. Germline-derived CDR1 and CDR2 are SQVTM and ANQGSEA. CDR3 sequence reads: CSVWDSLNTEAFF. The CDR3 DNA sequence: TGCAGCGTCTGGGACAGCTTGAACACTGAAGCTTTCTTT.

The chain carries TRBV29-1 and TRBJ2-5, with 14 nucleotides matching TRBD2. This CDR3 region has 16 residues. The trim removed 1 base at V and 3 bases at J, leaving 4 bases unmatched. Germline V CDR1 and CDR2: SQVTM, ANQGSEA. CDR3 protein: CSVEGLAGGMEETQYF. The CDR3 nucleotides read TGCAGCGTTGAAGGACTAGCGGGGGGGATGGAAGAGACCCAGTACTTC.

The V gene is TRBV30, the J gene TRBJ2-3, with TRBD2 matching 10 bases. CDR3 length equals 15 residues. With 8 bases clipped from V and 3 bases from J, the junction kept 11 bases outside the gene matches. Germline-derived CDR1 and CDR2 are GTSNPN and SVGIG (reference sequence). CDR3 DNA sequence: TGTGCCGGCAGCGGGGGGGGGCTTCGGACAGATACGCAGTATTTT. Translation gives CAGSGGGLRTDTQYF.

The chain links TRBV4-3 to TRBJ2-3, with 9 bases fitting TRBD2. The CDR3 spans 18 residues. After removal of 0 bases from V and 5 bases from J, the junction contained 12 bases not matched to a gene. Germline CDR1 reads LGHNA; CDR2 reads YSLEER. The CDR3 sequence is CASSQDGSGRGGLDTQYF. CDR3 bases: TGCGCCAGCAGCCAAGATGGGTCCGGGCGGGGGGGCTTAGATACGCAGTATTTT.

The rearrangement links TRBV14 to TRBJ2-5; 8 positions match TRBD2. Germline V lookup: CDR1 SGHDN, CDR2 FVKESK. V shed 0 bases and J 4 bases; nucleotides not matched to a gene: 4. The CDR3 is 15 residues long. The CDR3 coding sequence is TGTGCCAGCAGCCAAGATACGGGGGGGGGAGAGACCCAGTACTTC. Residues: CASSQDTGGGETQYF.

The rearrangement uses TRBV6-6 and TRBJ1-2; 9 bases are a match to TRBD1. This CDR3 spans 14 amino acids. The ends lost 5 bases at V and 5 bases at J; junction bases unmatched: 6. CDR1 is MNHNY and CDR2 is SVGAGI in the germline V gene (reference sequence). CDR3 bases: TGTGCCAGCAGTACGGGACAGGGTATATATGGCTACACCTTC. Its protein product is CASSTGQGIYGYTF.

The chain joins TRBV2 to TRBJ1-2, with no clear D. Trimming removed 3 bases at V and 6 bases at J, with 32 bases between. The CDR3 has 20 residues. Looked up from germline, CDR1 is SNHLY and CDR2 is FYNNEI. The CDR3 loop reads CASSDLLGDEGESNGNGYTF. The CDR3 DNA follows: TGTGCCAGCAGTGACCTCCTAGGTGACGAGGGCGAATCCAACGGAAATGGCTACACCTTC.

This clone was detected only once. The genes are TRBV18 and TRBJ2-1, with 7 bases matching TRBD2. Unmatched junction bases numbered 7, after V lost 6 bases and J lost 2 bases. CDR1 KGHSH and CDR2 LQKENI come from the germline V gene. There are 15 residues in the CDR3. The DNA of the CDR3 is TGTGCCAGCTCCAAACTCGGGGGGACCTACAATGAGCAGTTCTTC. Translating gives CASSKLGGTYNEQFF.

This chain joins TRBV11-2 and TRBJ2-3; 7 bases are shared with TRBD2. CDR3 length: 15 residues. The trim removed 2 bases at V and 2 bases at J, leaving 4 bases unmatched. From germline, CDR1 is SGHAT and CDR2 FQNNGV. CDR3 coding DNA: TGTGCCAGCAGCTTACCAGCGGGGAACACAGATACGCAGTATTTT. Translating gives CASSLPAGNTDTQYF.

The chain combines TRBV27 with TRBJ2-2, with TRBD2 identical over 9 bases. The length of the CDR3 is 18 residues. Germline V lookup: CDR1 MNHEY, CDR2 SMNVEV (reference sequence). With 5 bases clipped from V and 4 bases from J, the junction kept 14 bases outside the gene matches. CDR3 DNA: TGTGCCAGCAGTCAAGGCGGGGGGGCGGGAGGCCGCACCGGGGAGCTGTTTTTT. Translated, it gives CASSQGGGAGGRTGELFF.

This clone came up once. The V gene is TRBV6-5, the J gene TRBJ1-1, with D perhaps TRBD1 (5 bases). The V end lost 6 bases, the J end lost 1 base, and 9 bases lay between the germline ends. The CDR3 spans 13 residues. Per germline, CDR1 MNHEY and CDR2 SVGAGI. In DNA form, the CDR3 reads TGTGCCAGCAGCCTCCAGGGGAACACTGAAGCTTTCTTT. It yields the protein CASSLQGNTEAFF.

Here the CDR3 DNA reads TGTGCCTGGAGTGTACTAGCGGGACTTCAGTACGAGCAGTACTTC. It translates to CAWSVLAGLQYEQYF. The J gene is TRBJ2-7, the V gene TRBV30; 10 bases fit TRBD2. Trimming removed 0 bases from V and 4 bases from J; junction bases left unmatched: 6. Germline V gene lookup returns CDR1 GTSNPN and CDR2 SVGIG (reference sequence). The CDR3 sequence is 15 residues long.

The chain couples TRBV4-3 to TRBJ1-6; possibly TRBD1 for D (6 bases). Trimming left V 1 base short and J 10 bases short, with 11 bases between. The CDR3 is made up of 14 amino acids. Germline CDR1 LGHNA, CDR2 YSLEER. DNA for the CDR3: TGCGCCAGCAGCCAAGCCAGGGGAAACTCACCCCTCCACTTT. The encoded protein is CASSQARGNSPLHF.

This chain connects TRBV9 to TRBJ1-1, with D hard to call. V shed 3 bases and J shed 4 bases, with 13 bases lying between them. In germline, CDR1 is SGDLS, CDR2 YYNGEE. CDR3 length: 14 amino acids. This CDR3 is CASSEDIIGTEAFF. CDR3 nucleotides: TGTGCCAGCAGCGAAGACATCATTGGCACTGAAGCTTTCTTT.

V usage is TRBV30 and J usage is TRBJ1-2; D is ambiguous. The CDR3 is 10 residues long. V lost 3 bases, J lost 8 bases, and 7 bases lay in between. Germline values: CDR1 GTSNPN, CDR2 SVGIG (reference sequence). This CDR3 reads CAWRGGGYTF. The DNA for the CDR3 is TGTGCCTGGAGGGGAGGAGGCTACACCTTC.

The rearrangement links TRBV29-1 to TRBJ1-2; D remains ambiguous. Trimming stripped 7 bases from V and 3 bases from J, with 18 bases between. Germline-derived CDR1 and CDR2 are SQVTM and ANQGSEA. This CDR3 comprises 14 residues. The CDR3 region has the DNA TGCAGCGCCGAGGAGGTCCGGCATCACTATGGCTACACCTTC. It codes for CSAEEVRHHYGYTF.

CDR3 sequence: CASSLDRESNQPQHF. In DNA, the CDR3 is TGTGCCAGCAGCTTGGACAGGGAGAGCAATCAGCCCCAGCATTTT. V is TRBV5-6 and J is TRBJ1-5; a possible D gene is TRBD1 (6 bases). The V end lost 0 bases, the J end lost 1 base, and 8 bases lay between the germline ends. The CDR3 runs 15 residues. Per the germline V gene, CDR1 is SGHDT and CDR2 is YYEEEE.